This T cell receptor (beta chain) was captured in a study of T cells in localized non-small cell lung cancer. Study conclusions and caveats: Uninvolved adjacent lung had higher T cell clonality than tumor and all other tissues.

V was clipped by 4 bases and J by 4 bases; unmatched bases: 7. The CDR3 covers 15 residues. Germline CDR1 and CDR2: LNHDA and SQIVND (reference sequence). Profiled with immunoSEQ multiplex PCR; TCRdb holds only in-frame clones, not every one. This sample yields 20,000 to 25,000 clones, of which roughly nine tenths are seen a single time; more than 10% belongs to the top ten. On this clone itself: Its antigen is not known.

The starting material was peripheral blood, obtained before any cancer treatment. V gene TRBV19 combines with J gene TRBJ1-1; TRBD1 matches at 9 bases. The TCR comes from a male donor aged 60 or over with stage I lung adenocarcinoma. CDR3 bases: TGTGCCAGTAGTAAAAAGGACAGGGGATCCACTGAAGCTTTCTTT. Its protein is CASSKKDRGSTEAFF. Variable domain in full (rest from reference TRBV19 and TRBJ1-1): DGGITQSPKYLFRKEGQNVTLSCEQNLNHDAMYWYRQDPGQGLRLIYYSQIVNDFQKGDIAEGYSVSREKKESFPLTVTSAQKNPTAFYLCASSKKDRGSTEAFFGQGTRLTVV.